This T cell receptor (beta chain) was recovered during a study of shared clonotypes between healthy human individuals. Study results and caveats: Non-shared clonotypes showed lower generation probabilities than clonotypes common to all four donors.

Of note for this clone: Its antigen remains unknown.

CDR3 length: 14 residues. Germline V gene lookup returns CDR1 SGHVS and CDR2 FNYEAQ. V shed 3 bases and J 5 bases; nucleotides not matched to a gene: 6. Sequencing was at deep level. In the original processing: ImmunoSEQ output held junction-only sequences without quality scores, so filtering differed. The repertoire was sequenced with immunoSEQ multiplex PCR; TCRdb's copy has only in-frame clones and lacks some. That table supplies the V and J calls and clone size; D and trimming were determined from the DNA. This sample has roughly 2 million clones, with under 97% found just once. Those who donated were healthy HIV-negative adults, with no recent acute infections or vaccinations reported.

The sequenced material came from naive CD4+ T cells sorted from blood. Subset meaning: CD45RA+ positively selected. This chain connects TRBV7-6 to TRBJ2-5; TRBD1 matches 7 bases. This sequence was found in a man between 18 and 35 years old in good health. DNA for the CDR3: TGTGCCAGCAGCTTGATAGGGGGCCAGGAGACCCAGTACTTC. This codes for CASSLIGGQETQYF.